Following are 27 T cell receptor beta chains from one sample sequenced in a study of cytomegalovirus exposure and HLA in healthy donors. PCR was performed using 60 Vbeta and 13 Jbeta primers. Repertoires were generated with immunoSEQ multiplex PCR, while TCRdb's copy carries only in-frame clones and drops some. Of 150,000 to 200,000 clones listed, around four fifths are singletons. Material: PBMCs. The receptors stem from a young man in good health and CMV-seronegative.

This chain joins TRBV10-3 and TRBJ1-1; no firm D call. Per the germline V gene, CDR1 is ENHRY and CDR2 is SYGVKD. This CDR3 has 17 amino acids. V gave up 7 bases and J gave up 0 bases, with 21 bases separating them. CDR3 amino acids: CAINGGSGVALNTEAFF. The DNA for the CDR3 is TGTGCCATCAACGGTGGCAGCGGGGTCGCGCTGAACACTGAAGCTTTCTTT.

The gene calls are TRBV5-1 and TRBJ2-3; TRBD2 is a possible D gene (6 bases). Per germline, CDR1 SGHRS and CDR2 YFSETQ. Trimming left V 1 base short and J 2 bases short, with 14 bases between. The CDR3 is made up of 16 amino acids. The CDR3, as DNA: TGCGCCAGCAGCTTGACAGGAGGGTCGAACACAGATACGCAGTATTTT. Amino acids: CASSLTGGSNTDTQYF.

This rearrangement joins TRBV4-1 to TRBJ2-2, with a possible D match to TRBD1 (6 bases). CDR1 is MGHRA, CDR2 YSYEKL, per germline. The CDR3 is 17 amino acids. Trimming cost V 1 base and J 6 bases, with 18 bases left between them. The CDR3 DNA reads as TGCGCCAGCAGCCAAGTAGGTTGGGGGCAAACCGCCGGGGAGCTGTTTTTT. Translating it yields CASSQVGWGQTAGELFF.

The chain uses TRBV6-1 and TRBJ2-1; perhaps TRBD1 as D (5 bases). The CDR3 runs 14 residues. Germline V gene sequence: CDR1 MNHNS, CDR2 SASEGT. V lost 7 bases and J 2 bases, leaving 12 bases between the germline ends. Here the CDR3 reads CASISRTPYNEQFF. DNA for the CDR3: TGTGCCAGCATCTCCAGGACACCCTACAATGAGCAGTTCTTC.

This rearrangement joins TRBV9 to TRBJ1-1; 7 bases line up with TRBD1. Germline V gives CDR1 SGDLS, CDR2 YYNGEE. Trimming cost V 4 bases and J 7 bases; bases outside gene matches: 13. This CDR3 has 15 residues. The CDR3 bases are TGTGCCAGCAGCTTAACCGGGACAGAAGCGAGTGAAGCTTTCTTT. Its protein product is CASSLTGTEASEAFF.

V usage is TRBV28 and J usage is TRBJ2-7; TRBD2 aligns across 11 bases. The CDR3 is made up of 15 amino acids. Trimming cost V 2 bases and J 2 bases; bases outside gene matches: 2. In germline, CDR1 is MDHEN, CDR2 SYDVKM. The CDR3: CASSLLAGGAYEQYF. As DNA, the CDR3 is TGTGCCAGCAGTTTACTAGCGGGGGGAGCCTACGAGCAGTACTTC. Full variable domain (rest looked up from reference TRBV28 and TRBJ2-7): DVKVTQSSRYLVKRTGEKVFLECVQDMDHENMFWYRQDPGLGLRLIYFSYDVKMKEKGDIPEGYSVSREKKERFSLILESASTNQTSMYLCASSLLAGGAYEQYFGPGTRLTVT.

The gene calls are TRBV20-1 and TRBJ1-1; D ambiguous. Germline CDR1 DFQATT, CDR2 SNEGSKA (reference sequence). Trimming left V 5 bases short and J 1 base short, with 5 bases between. The length of the CDR3 is 11 residues. The CDR3: CSAEGNTEAFF. CDR3 sequence (DNA): TGCAGTGCTGAGGGGAACACTGAAGCTTTCTTT.

This sequence joins TRBV10-2 and TRBJ2-4; maybe TRBD2 (6 bases). Trimming removed 0 bases from V and 0 bases from J, with 9 bases in between. CDR1 is WSHSY, CDR2 SAAADI, per germline. This CDR3 spans 16 amino acids. DNA for the CDR3: TGCGCCAGCAGTGAGTCCGGAGGGCTAGCCAAAAACATTCAGTACTTC. It encodes CASSESGGLAKNIQYF.

This chain joins TRBV5-5 and TRBJ2-5; TRBD2 is a possible D gene (6 bases). Germline assignment: CDR1 SGHKS and CDR2 YYEKEE (reference sequence). V was shortened by 4 bases and J by 3 bases, with 16 bases between the two germline ends. The CDR3 contains 15 residues. CDR3 DNA: TGTGCCAGCAGCACTGGTAGCGGTTTCGAAGAGACCCAGTACTTC. Translating gives CASSTGSGFEETQYF.

The rearrangement joins TRBV9 to TRBJ2-3, with D perhaps TRBD2 (5 bases). Trimming cost V 5 bases and J 0 bases, with 16 bases left between them. From germline, CDR1 is SGDLS and CDR2 YYNGEE. This CDR3 contains 16 residues. The CDR3 is CASSARLAESTDTQYF. CDR3 nucleotide sequence: TGTGCCAGCAGTGCCCGGCTAGCAGAAAGCACAGATACGCAGTATTTT. Filled out from reference TRBV9 and TRBJ2-3, the complete variable domain reads DSGVTQTPKHLITATGQRVTLRCSPRSGDLSVYWYQQSLDQGLQFLIQYYNGEERAKGNILERFSAQQFPDLHSELNLSSLELGDSALYFCASSARLAESTDTQYFGPGTRLTVL.

This rearrangement joins TRBV5-1 to TRBJ2-6, with 7 bases fitting TRBD1. This CDR3 region has 16 residues. With 5 bases clipped from V and 0 bases from J, the junction kept 5 bases outside the gene matches. Per germline, CDR1 SGHRS and CDR2 YFSETQ. The CDR3 coding sequence is TGCGCCAGCAGACAGGGGATAACCTCTGGGGCCAACGTCCTGACTTTC. This gives the protein CASRQGITSGANVLTF. The full variable domain, completed using reference TRBV5-1 and TRBJ2-6, is KAGVTQTPRYLIKTRGQQVTLSCSPISGHRSVSWYQQTPGQGLQFLFEYFSETQRNKGNFPGRFSGRQFSNSRSEMNVSTLELGDSALYLCASRQGITSGANVLTFGAGSRLTVL.

V is TRBV7-8 and J is TRBJ2-2, with 8 bases that match TRBD1. This CDR3 comprises 16 residues. The V gene end was trimmed by 5 bases and the J gene end by 6 bases; junction bases not matched to a gene: 11. Germline CDR1 SGHVS, CDR2 FQNEAQ. This chain's CDR3 is CASSRGWDRLPGELFF. The CDR3 DNA reads TGTGCCAGCAGCCGAGGTTGGGACAGGTTGCCCGGGGAGCTGTTTTTT.

V gene TRBV6-6 combines with J gene TRBJ2-7, with D uncertain. V was shortened by 6 bases and J by 0 bases, with 12 bases between the two germline ends. CDR1 and CDR2 from the germline V gene are MNHNY and SVGAGI (reference sequence). This CDR3 contains 14 residues. The CDR3 here is CASSDSYLSYEQYF. CDR3 nucleotides: TGTGCCAGCAGCGACTCCTACCTCTCCTACGAGCAGTACTTC.

The J gene is TRBJ2-5, the V gene TRBV9, with 12 positions matching TRBD1. The CDR3 contains 16 residues. V trimming: 1 base; J trimming: 4 bases; junction bases outside the gene matches: 5. Per the germline V gene, CDR1 is SGDLS and CDR2 is YYNGEE. The CDR3 reads CASSVMGQGAGETQYF. In DNA, the CDR3 is TGTGCCAGCAGCGTAATGGGACAGGGGGCTGGAGAGACCCAGTACTTC.

The chain joins TRBV9 to TRBJ2-5; 7 bases agree with TRBD2. V lost 0 bases to trimming and J lost 2 bases; unmatched junction nucleotides: 10. Germline V CDR1 and CDR2: SGDLS, YYNGEE. CDR3 length equals 17 residues. CDR3 residues: CASSVATSGMGQETQYF. The CDR3 DNA is TGTGCCAGCAGCGTAGCTACGAGCGGGATGGGGCAAGAGACCCAGTACTTC.

This clone was picked up a small number of times. This chain links TRBV9 with TRBJ1-1, with 10 bases matching TRBD1. This CDR3 region has 19 residues. The germline V gene encodes CDR1 SGDLS and CDR2 YYNGEE. V shed 0 bases, J shed 4 bases, and the junction held 15 bases outside the gene matches. DNA of the CDR3: TGTGCCAGCAGCGTAGATCCGGGACAGGGGTCCCTTTATAGCACTGAAGCTTTCTTT. It codes for CASSVDPGQGSLYSTEAFF. Full variable domain (outside the CDR3, taken from reference TRBV9 and TRBJ1-1): DSGVTQTPKHLITATGQRVTLRCSPRSGDLSVYWYQQSLDQGLQFLIQYYNGEERAKGNILERFSAQQFPDLHSELNLSSLELGDSALYFCASSVDPGQGSLYSTEAFFGQGTRLTVV.

The chain uses TRBV28 and TRBJ1-5; D might be TRBD1 (6 bases). V was shortened by 7 bases and J by 4 bases, with 17 bases between the two germline ends. The CDR3 loop spans 15 amino acids. Germline values: CDR1 MDHEN, CDR2 SYDVKM. The CDR3 protein is CASTPGGSINQPQHF. In nucleotides, the CDR3 is TGTGCCAGCACCCCGGGGGGCAGTATTAATCAGCCCCAGCATTTT.

This clone came up once. The genes are TRBV30 and TRBJ2-7; a weak D match, TRBD1 (5 bases). CDR3 length: 13 residues. V lost 0 bases, J lost 6 bases, and 12 bases lay in between. Germline CDR1 GTSNPN, CDR2 SVGIG (reference sequence). CDR3 amino acids: CAWSVFVGREQYF. CDR3 bases: TGTGCCTGGAGTGTATTCGTGGGGCGCGAGCAGTACTTC.

The CDR3 here is CASSSRDLPTNEKLFF. The CDR3 region has the DNA TGTGCCAGCAGTTCCCGGGACTTACCAACTAATGAAAAACTGTTTTTT. This chain uses TRBV5-4 with TRBJ1-4; D may be TRBD1 (5 bases). The CDR3 consists of 16 residues. Germline V gives CDR1 SGHNT, CDR2 YYREEE (reference sequence). Deletions cut 5 bases from V and 0 bases from J, with 14 bases between.

The chain is built from TRBV18 and TRBJ2-7, with 9 bases lining up with TRBD1. V lost 3 bases, J lost 2 bases, and 2 bases stayed unmatched. Germline V gives CDR1 KGHSH, CDR2 LQKENI. There are 14 residues in the CDR3. For the CDR3, the DNA is TGTGCCAGCTCACCGAGGACAGGGGCCTACGAGCAGTACTTC. Translated, it gives CASSPRTGAYEQYF.

The CDR3 here is CASSYSGQSYEQYF. The CDR3 DNA is TGTGCCAGCAGTTACTCGGGACAGAGCTACGAGCAGTACTTC. This chain joins TRBV6-5 and TRBJ2-7, with 7 bases matching TRBD1. Losses at the gene ends were 0 bases for V and 3 bases for J; bases not matched to a gene: 2. Germline CDR1 and CDR2: MNHEY and SVGAGI. The CDR3 totals 14 residues.

The chain recombines TRBV19 with TRBJ1-5; 10 bases fit TRBD1. This CDR3 is built from 16 residues. V lost 7 bases to trimming and J lost 3 bases; unmatched junction nucleotides: 9. Germline CDR1 and CDR2: LNHDA and SQIVND (reference sequence). The CDR3 sequence is CASTAWDRGDNQPQHF. Here the CDR3 DNA reads TGTGCCAGTACTGCCTGGGACAGGGGAGACAATCAGCCCCAGCATTTT.

This rearrangement joins TRBV6-6 to TRBJ1-1; D unresolved. CDR3 length: 13 residues. V was pared by 0 bases and J by 11 bases, with 13 bases between. CDR1 and CDR2 from the germline V gene are MNHNY and SVGAGI (reference sequence). CDR3 coding DNA: TGTGCCAGCAGTTACTCCGCGGAGCCCGCGGCTTTCTTT. Translation: CASSYSAEPAAFF.

This chain connects TRBV5-1 to TRBJ2-5; 13 bases fit TRBD2. The CDR3 spans 15 residues. Germline CDR1 is SGHRS and CDR2 is YFSETQ. V lost 2 bases and J lost 5; bases outside the gene matches: 3. This CDR3 is CASSFGTSGTETQYF. The DNA of the CDR3 is TGCGCCAGCAGCTTCGGGACTAGCGGGACCGAGACCCAGTACTTC.

The chain has TRBV6-5 and TRBJ2-7; 7 bases fit TRBD1. Germline lookup yields CDR1 MNHEY and CDR2 SVGAGI. The CDR3 length is 15 residues. The V segment lost 0 bases and the J segment 2 bases; nucleotides outside the gene matches: 4. The CDR3 loop is CASSYSGTAPYEQYF. Written as DNA, the CDR3 is TGTGCCAGCAGTTACTCTGGGACAGCTCCCTACGAGCAGTACTTC.

The chain has TRBV30 and TRBJ2-1; D is uncertain. Looked up from germline, CDR1 is GTSNPN and CDR2 is SVGIG (reference sequence). This CDR3 spans 13 amino acids. Trimming shortened V by 4 bases and J by 0 bases, and 7 bases separated the two germline ends. The CDR3 DNA follows: TGTGCCTGGACTCTCAGCTCCTACAATGAGCAGTTCTTC. It yields the protein CAWTLSSYNEQFF.

The chain uses TRBV30 and TRBJ2-7, with 9 bases identical to TRBD1. The V gene end was trimmed by 0 bases and the J gene end by 7 bases; junction bases not matched to a gene: 10. CDR1 and CDR2 (germline): GTSNPN, SVGIG (reference sequence). The CDR3 length is 15 residues. CDR3 loop: CAWSVPWDRAKEQYF. The CDR3 DNA sequence: TGTGCCTGGAGTGTACCTTGGGACAGGGCAAAAGAGCAGTACTTC.